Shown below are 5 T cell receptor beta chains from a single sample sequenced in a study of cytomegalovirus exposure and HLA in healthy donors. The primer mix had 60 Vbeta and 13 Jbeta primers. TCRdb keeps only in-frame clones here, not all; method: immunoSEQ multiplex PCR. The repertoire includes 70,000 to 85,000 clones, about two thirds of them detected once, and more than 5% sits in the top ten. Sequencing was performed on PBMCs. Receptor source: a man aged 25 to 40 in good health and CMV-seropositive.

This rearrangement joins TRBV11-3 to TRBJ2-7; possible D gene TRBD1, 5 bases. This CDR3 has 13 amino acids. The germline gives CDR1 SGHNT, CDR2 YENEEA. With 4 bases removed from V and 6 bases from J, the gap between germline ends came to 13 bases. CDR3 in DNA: TGTGCCAGCAGCTCATACCTCCAGGGCGAGCAGTACTTC. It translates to CASSSYLQGEQYF.

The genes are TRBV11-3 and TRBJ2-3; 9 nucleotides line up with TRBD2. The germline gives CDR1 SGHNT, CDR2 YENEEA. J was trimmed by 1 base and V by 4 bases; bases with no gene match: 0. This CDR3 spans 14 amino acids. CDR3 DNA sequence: TGTGCCAGCAGCTGGACTAGCGGCACAGATACGCAGTATTTT. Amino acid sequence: CASSWTSGTDTQYF.

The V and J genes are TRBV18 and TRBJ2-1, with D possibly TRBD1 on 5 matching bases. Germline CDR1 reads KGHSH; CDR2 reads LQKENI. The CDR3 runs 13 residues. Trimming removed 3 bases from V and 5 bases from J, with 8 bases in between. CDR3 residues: CASSPGHDNEQFF. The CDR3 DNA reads TGTGCCAGCTCACCGGGGCACGACAATGAGCAGTTCTTC.

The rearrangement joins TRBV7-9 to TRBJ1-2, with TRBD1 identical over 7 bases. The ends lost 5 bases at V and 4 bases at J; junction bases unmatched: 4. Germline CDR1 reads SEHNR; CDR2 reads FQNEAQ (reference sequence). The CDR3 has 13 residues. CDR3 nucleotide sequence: TGTGCCAGCAGCCACGGGACAGCCTATGGCTACACCTTC. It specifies CASSHGTAYGYTF.

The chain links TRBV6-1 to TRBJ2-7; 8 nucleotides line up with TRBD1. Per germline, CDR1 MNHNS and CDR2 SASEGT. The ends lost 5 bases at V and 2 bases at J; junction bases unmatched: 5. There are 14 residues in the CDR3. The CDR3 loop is CASSSTGEAYEQYF. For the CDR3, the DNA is TGTGCCAGCAGTTCGACAGGGGAGGCCTACGAGCAGTACTTC.